The 21 T cell receptor beta chains in this list originate from one sample, sequenced in a study of T cell responses to AZD1222 COVID-19 vaccine (dated by TCRdb to the early 2020s). The library was built by means of the immunoSEQ multiplex PCR assay. TCRdb obtained this table from immuneACCESS and retained in-frame rearrangements with V and J assigned. These tables miss some clones; where compared with another copy, unresolved V genes account for less than half of the shortfall, and the remainder is unexplained. For this sample there are some 150,000 clones; over 85% appear just once. The ten top clones hold roughly 1.5% of the sample. What the time point label conveys for this sample: about 28 days (+/-7) after the second vaccine dose. The sample in question was peripheral blood, obtained 28 days after the second AZD1222 dose. The source is an adult who received the AZD1222 COVID-19 vaccine.

The chain links TRBV18 to TRBJ1-4; D gene uncertain. V gave up 6 bases and J gave up 2 bases, with 13 bases separating them. Germline V lookup: CDR1 KGHSH, CDR2 LQKENI. CDR3 length: 15 residues. CDR3 in amino acids: CASSFTFGTNEKLFF. CDR3 bases: TGTGCCAGCTCCTTTACGTTCGGGACTAATGAAAAACTGTTTTTT.

The chain joins TRBV5-1 to TRBJ2-1, with 11 positions matching TRBD2. With V trimmed by 2 bases and J by 4 bases, 11 bases remained unmatched. The CDR3 totals 18 residues. Germline CDR1 reads SGHRS; CDR2 reads YFSETQ. The CDR3 protein is CASSFPPGTSGSYNEQFF. CDR3 sequence (DNA): TGCGCCAGCAGCTTCCCCCCCGGGACTAGCGGATCATACAATGAGCAGTTCTTC. The whole variable domain, remainder taken from reference TRBV5-1 and TRBJ2-1, is KAGVTQTPRYLIKTRGQQVTLSCSPISGHRSVSWYQQTPGQGLQFLFEYFSETQRNKGNFPGRFSGRQFSNSRSEMNVSTLELGDSALYLCASSFPPGTSGSYNEQFFGPGTRLTVL.

The V call is TRBV29-1, the J call TRBJ2-7; TRBD2 agrees at 9 bases. The J segment lost 3 bases and the V segment lost 6 bases, leaving 9 bases of the junction unmatched. Per the germline V gene, CDR1 is SQVTM and CDR2 is ANQGSEA. The CDR3 is made up of 14 amino acids. The CDR3 coding sequence is TGCAGCGTCCCCGTGCGGGAGGGTTTCTACGAGCAGTACTTC. It codes for CSVPVREGFYEQYF.

Only one count was recorded for this clone. J is TRBJ2-1 and V is TRBV11-3, with 12 bases aligning to TRBD2. The germline V gene has CDR1 SGHNT and CDR2 YENEEA. V gave up 5 bases and J gave up 3 bases; unmatched junction bases: 5. This CDR3 contains 16 residues. The CDR3 here is CASSALAGGSYNEQFF. Here the CDR3 DNA reads TGTGCCAGCAGCGCGCTAGCGGGAGGGAGCTACAATGAGCAGTTCTTC.

The chain couples TRBV7-2 to TRBJ2-3; D remains unclear. V shed 5 bases and J shed 6 bases, with 15 bases lying between them. CDR1 is SGHTA, CDR2 FQGNSA, per germline. The CDR3 spans 14 residues. CDR3 DNA sequence: TGTGCCAGCAGCCCCCGCCCCGGCAGGGATACGCAGTATTTT. Translation gives CASSPRPGRDTQYF.

The V and J genes are TRBV9 and TRBJ1-1; 7 bases are a match to TRBD1. The CDR3 has 15 amino acids. Trimming at V came to 3 bases and at J to 0 bases, leaving 5 bases not matched to a gene. From germline, CDR1 is SGDLS and CDR2 YYNGEE. The CDR3, as DNA: TGTGCCAGCAGCGCCCCGACAGGGCTGAACACTGAAGCTTTCTTT. It translates to CASSAPTGLNTEAFF.

The table lists this clone with a few counts. V gene TRBV6-5 combines with J gene TRBJ2-3; D is possibly TRBD1 or TRBD2 (5 bases each). The CDR3 loop spans 15 amino acids. V lost 2 bases, J lost 4 bases, and 13 bases lay in between. Germline CDR1 is MNHEY and CDR2 is SVGAGI. CDR3 nucleotides: TGTGCCAGCAGTTACAGACCAGGGACCTCAGATACGCAGTATTTT. It codes for CASSYRPGTSDTQYF.

The gene calls are TRBV7-2 and TRBJ2-7; unclear D gene. Trimming stripped 1 base from V and 2 bases from J, with 15 bases between. Germline CDR1 SGHTA, CDR2 FQGNSA. There are 16 residues in the CDR3. This CDR3 is CASSLGSAIPTYEQYF. For the CDR3, the DNA is TGTGCCAGCAGCTTAGGATCGGCGATACCCACCTACGAGCAGTACTTC.

The gene calls are TRBV2 and TRBJ1-1, with D possibly being TRBD1 (6 bases). Per the germline V gene, CDR1 is SNHLY and CDR2 is FYNNEI. CDR3 length: 16 residues. V was pared by 8 bases and J by 4 bases, with 23 bases between. CDR3 sequence (DNA): TGTGCCAGCGGGGGGGGCAGAGGGACGGGCTCCACTGAAGCTTTCTTT. As protein: CASGGGRGTGSTEAFF.

The J gene is TRBJ2-3, the V gene TRBV2, with 8 bases that match TRBD1. The CDR3 is 15 residues long. Germline lookup yields CDR1 SNHLY and CDR2 FYNNEI. V was clipped by 5 bases and J by 0 bases; unmatched bases: 4. CDR3 nucleotide sequence: TGTGCCAGCAGTAGACAGGGGACTAGCACAGATACGCAGTATTTT. As protein: CASSRQGTSTDTQYF.

The CDR3 protein is CASSRDREYGYTF. CDR3 nucleotides: TGTGCCAGCAGCCGGGACAGGGAATATGGCTACACCTTC. V usage is TRBV5-4 and J usage is TRBJ1-2; TRBD1 aligns across 9 bases. Germline V gene data show CDR1 as SGHNT and CDR2 as YYREEE (reference sequence). This CDR3 spans 13 amino acids. The V segment lost 4 bases and the J segment 5 bases; nucleotides outside the gene matches: 3.

The chain recombines TRBV15 with TRBJ1-4; D is possibly TRBD1 (5 bases). Looked up from germline, CDR1 is LNHNV and CDR2 is YYDKDF (reference sequence). V was cut by 3 bases and J by 7 bases, with 6 bases left in between. The CDR3 totals 12 residues. The CDR3 sequence is CATSSGAEKLFF. CDR3 bases: TGTGCCACCAGCAGTGGGGCTGAAAAACTGTTTTTT.

This clone was found a few times. This sample includes further DNA sequences coding for the same CDR3. The chain couples TRBV19 to TRBJ1-1; D is ambiguous. This CDR3 spans 12 amino acids. The V gene's germline CDR1 is LNHDA and CDR2 SQIVND (reference sequence). Trimming took off 1 base at V and 1 base at J, with 1 base between the two ends. CDR3 amino acids: CASSIGNTEAFF. CDR3 nucleotides: TGTGCCAGTAGTATAGGGAACACTGAAGCTTTCTTT.

The chain joins TRBV11-2 to TRBJ1-1, with D perhaps matching TRBD1 (5 bases). V shed 0 bases and J shed 4 bases, with 12 bases lying between them. The CDR3 sequence is 15 residues long. Germline assignment: CDR1 SGHAT and CDR2 FQNNGV. The CDR3 loop is CASSLDLGRGTEAFF. The CDR3 DNA reads TGTGCCAGCAGCTTAGATCTGGGGCGGGGCACTGAAGCTTTCTTT.

The chain carries TRBV4-3 and TRBJ1-1; 7 bases line up with TRBD1. V lost 1 base, J lost 5 bases, and 16 bases stayed unmatched. Germline CDR1 LGHNA, CDR2 YSLEER. The CDR3 is 18 residues long. The CDR3 DNA is TGCGCCAGCAGCCAAGGATTCCGGGGGACAGCAGGGAGGACTGAAGCTTTCTTT. Amino acids: CASSQGFRGTAGRTEAFF.

This chain connects TRBV19 to TRBJ1-2, with 12 bases lining up with TRBD1. Unmatched junction bases numbered 11, after V lost 5 bases and J lost 7 bases. CDR3 size: 16 residues. Germline V gene lookup returns CDR1 LNHDA and CDR2 SQIVND (reference sequence). CDR3 in amino acids: CASSPGQGALRGGYTF. The DNA for the CDR3 is TGTGCCAGTAGTCCGGGACAGGGGGCGCTAAGGGGTGGCTACACCTTC. The full variable domain, rest sourced from reference TRBV19 and TRBJ1-2, is DGGITQSPKYLFRKEGQNVTLSCEQNLNHDAMYWYRQDPGQGLRLIYYSQIVNDFQKGDIAEGYSVSREKKESFPLTVTSAQKNPTAFYLCASSPGQGALRGGYTFGSGTRLTVV.

V usage is TRBV5-6 and J usage is TRBJ1-1; the D is unclear. Germline CDR1 is SGHDT and CDR2 is YYEEEE. The CDR3 is 13 amino acids. The ends were cut back, 1 base at V and 5 bases at J, with 9 bases in the middle. As DNA, the CDR3 is TGTGCCAGCAGCTTGAACGGAAGGACTGAAGCTTTCTTT. It yields the protein CASSLNGRTEAFF.

V usage is TRBV30 and J usage is TRBJ1-1; D is undetermined. Germline CDR1 reads GTSNPN; CDR2 reads SVGIG (reference sequence). The CDR3 extends over 12 amino acids. Trimming removed 3 bases at V and 0 bases at J, with 5 bases between. The CDR3 reads CAWRSLNTEAFF. The CDR3 DNA is TGTGCCTGGAGATCGTTGAACACTGAAGCTTTCTTT. Drawing the rest from reference TRBV30 and TRBJ1-1, the complete variable domain is SQTIHQWPATLVQPVGSPLSLECTVEGTSNPNLYWYRQAAGRGLQLLFYSVGIGQISSEVPQNLSASRPQDRQFILSSKKLLLSDSGFYLCAWRSLNTEAFFGQGTRLTVV.

The rearrangement joins TRBV5-1 to TRBJ2-7; D may match TRBD1 or TRBD2 (6 bases each). With 3 bases removed from V and 0 bases from J, the gap between germline ends came to 13 bases. CDR3 length equals 15 residues. The V gene's germline CDR1 is SGHRS and CDR2 YFSETQ. The CDR3 protein is CASSSLAGHSYEQYF. DNA of the CDR3: TGCGCCAGCAGCTCCTTGGCGGGACACTCCTACGAGCAGTACTTC.

In the case of this clone: The sample has other DNA sequences that encode this CDR3 too. The gene calls are TRBV10-3 and TRBJ2-5; no definite D call. This CDR3 has 15 residues. Per germline, CDR1 ENHRY and CDR2 SYGVKD. V was trimmed by 0 bases and J by 2 bases, leaving 10 bases between them. Here the CDR3 reads CAISESTAEQETQYF. CDR3 in DNA: TGTGCCATCAGTGAGTCGACTGCGGAGCAAGAGACCCAGTACTTC.

This chain links TRBV6-5 with TRBJ1-6; D is uncertain. Germline CDR1 and CDR2: MNHEY and SVGAGI. CDR3 length: 11 residues. V lost 9 bases and J 11 bases, leaving 11 bases between the germline ends. The CDR3 loop reads CASSTGTPLHF. The CDR3 DNA is TGTGCCAGTTCGACTGGAACACCCCTCCACTTT.